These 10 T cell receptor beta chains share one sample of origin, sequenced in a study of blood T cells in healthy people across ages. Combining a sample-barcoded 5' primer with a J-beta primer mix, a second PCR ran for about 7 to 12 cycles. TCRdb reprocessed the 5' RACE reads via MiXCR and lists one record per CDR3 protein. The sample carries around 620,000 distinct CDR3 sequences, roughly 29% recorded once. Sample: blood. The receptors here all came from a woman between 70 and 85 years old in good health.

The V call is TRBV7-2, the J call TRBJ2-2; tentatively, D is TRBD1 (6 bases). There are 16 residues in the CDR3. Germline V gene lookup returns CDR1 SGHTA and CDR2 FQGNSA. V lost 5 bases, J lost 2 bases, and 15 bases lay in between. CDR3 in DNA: TGTGCCAGCAGCCCCTTCGCCAGGGGAAACACCGGGGAGCTGTTTTTT. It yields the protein CASSPFARGNTGELFF. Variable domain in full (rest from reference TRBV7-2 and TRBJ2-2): GAGVSQSPSNKVTEKGKDVELRCDPISGHTALYWYRQSLGQGLEFLIYFQGNSAPDKSGLPSDRFSAERTGGSVSTLTIQRTQQEDSAVYLCASSPFARGNTGELFFGEGSRLTVL.

The CDR3 nucleotides read TGTGCCAGCGAGTACAGAAACCAAGAGACCCAGTACTTC. Translating gives CASEYRNQETQYF. The rearrangement joins TRBV2 to TRBJ2-5; D unresolved. V lost 8 bases and J 0 bases, leaving 10 bases between the germline ends. CDR1 SNHLY and CDR2 FYNNEI come from the germline V gene. The CDR3 runs 13 residues.

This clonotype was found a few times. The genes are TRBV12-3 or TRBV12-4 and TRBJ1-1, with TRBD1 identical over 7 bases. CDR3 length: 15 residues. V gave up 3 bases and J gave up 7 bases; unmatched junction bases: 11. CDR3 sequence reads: CASSFTGAGAHEAFF. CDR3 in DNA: TGTGCCAGCAGTTTTACAGGGGCCGGCGCCCATGAAGCTTTCTTT.

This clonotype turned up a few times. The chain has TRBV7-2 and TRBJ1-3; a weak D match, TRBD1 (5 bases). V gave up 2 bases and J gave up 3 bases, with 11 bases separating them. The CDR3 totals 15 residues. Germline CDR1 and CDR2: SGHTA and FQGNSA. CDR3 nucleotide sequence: TGTGCCAGCAGCTTAAGGGAAACAGGTGGAAACACCATATATTTT. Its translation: CASSLRETGGNTIYF.

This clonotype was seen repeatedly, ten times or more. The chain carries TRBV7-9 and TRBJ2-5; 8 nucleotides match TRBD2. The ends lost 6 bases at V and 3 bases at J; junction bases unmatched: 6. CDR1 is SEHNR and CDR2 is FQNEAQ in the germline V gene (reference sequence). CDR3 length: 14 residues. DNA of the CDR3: TGTGCCAGCAGTCCGCGGGGGGTCGAAGAGACCCAGTACTTC. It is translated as CASSPRGVEETQYF.

Here the CDR3 reads CASSLAGGNIQYF. The CDR3 DNA is TGTGCCAGCAGCTTAGCAGGGGGGAACATTCAGTACTTC. The chain joins TRBV7-2 to TRBJ2-4; D may be TRBD1 or TRBD2 (6 bases each). Deletions cut 0 bases from V and 7 bases from J, with 7 bases between. CDR1 and CDR2 (germline): SGHTA, FQGNSA. This CDR3 comprises 13 residues.

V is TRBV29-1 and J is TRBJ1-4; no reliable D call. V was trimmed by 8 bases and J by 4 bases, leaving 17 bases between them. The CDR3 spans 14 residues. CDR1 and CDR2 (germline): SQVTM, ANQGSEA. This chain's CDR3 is CSTRTGGFNEKLFF. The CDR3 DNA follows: TGCAGCACCCGGACGGGAGGGTTTAATGAAAAACTGTTTTTT. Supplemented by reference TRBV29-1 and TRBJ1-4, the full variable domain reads SAVISQKPSRDICQRGTSLTIQCQVDSQVTMMFWYRQQPGQSLTLIATANQGSEATYESGFVIDKFPISRPNLTFSTLTVSNMSPEDSSIYLCSTRTGGFNEKLFFGSGTQLSVL.

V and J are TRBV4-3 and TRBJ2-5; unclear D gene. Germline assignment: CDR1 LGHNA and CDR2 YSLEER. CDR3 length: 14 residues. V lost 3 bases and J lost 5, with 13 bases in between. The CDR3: CASSQGYGVETQYF. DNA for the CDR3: TGCGCCAGCAGCCAGGGATATGGGGTGGAGACCCAGTACTTC.

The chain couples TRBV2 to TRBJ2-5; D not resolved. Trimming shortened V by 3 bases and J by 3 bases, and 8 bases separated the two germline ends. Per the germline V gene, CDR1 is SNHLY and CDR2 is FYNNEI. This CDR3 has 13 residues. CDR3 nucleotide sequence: TGTGCCAGCAGTGATGTTGTAAAAGAGACCCAGTACTTC. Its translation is CASSDVVKETQYF.

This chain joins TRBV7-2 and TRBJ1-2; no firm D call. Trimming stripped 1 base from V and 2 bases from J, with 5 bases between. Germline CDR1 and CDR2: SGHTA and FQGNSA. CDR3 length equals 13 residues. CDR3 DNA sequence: TGTGCCAGCAGCTTAGAGGTGAACTATGGCTACACCTTC. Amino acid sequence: CASSLEVNYGYTF.